Below are 9 T cell receptor beta chains sequenced from a single sample in a study of blood T cell repertoires in COVID-19. Generated by immunoSEQ multiplex PCR, the TCRdb table keeps only in-frame clones and is missing some. Here the sample spans roughly 380,000 clones, about nine tenths being singletons. The sequenced sample was peripheral blood. The receptors shown here come from a middle-aged woman with COVID-19, enrolled during active disease.

The rearrangement uses TRBV7-6 and TRBJ1-2, with D unclear. The CDR3 sequence is 14 residues long. Germline V lookup: CDR1 SGHVS, CDR2 FNYEAQ. V was cut by 4 bases and J by 3 bases, with 12 bases left in between. The CDR3, as DNA: TGTGCCAGCAGCTCCCCCGGAGGCTACTATGGCTACACCTTC. Translating it yields CASSSPGGYYGYTF.

CDR3 amino acids: CSVRATAGASSYEQYF. CDR3 DNA: TGCAGCGTTCGAGCAACCGCGGGGGCTAGCTCCTACGAGCAGTACTTC. The chain recombines TRBV29-1 with TRBJ2-7; a possible D gene is TRBD2 (7 bases). V was cut by 5 bases and J by 0 bases, with 20 bases left in between. The CDR3 contains 16 residues. Germline V gene data show CDR1 as SQVTM and CDR2 as ANQGSEA.

The V call is TRBV3-1 (or the pseudogene TRBV3-2), the J call TRBJ1-1; 7 bases line up with TRBD1. Germline CDR1 and CDR2: LGHDT and YNNKEL (reference sequence). V was clipped by 3 bases and J by 7 bases; unmatched bases: 8. The CDR3 spans 14 residues. The DNA of the CDR3 is TGTGCCAGCAGCCACTCCGACAGGGAGGTTGAAGCTTTCTTT. Its protein product is CASSHSDREVEAFF.

The CDR3 loop reads CASRKTAGTANYGYTF. CDR3 nucleotide sequence: TGTGCCAGCAGAAAAACAGCCGGGACAGCTAACTATGGCTACACCTTC. V is TRBV2 and J is TRBJ1-2; 7 bases are a match to TRBD1. Germline CDR1 is SNHLY and CDR2 is FYNNEI. V gave up 6 bases and J gave up 0 bases; unmatched junction bases: 10. The CDR3 extends over 16 amino acids.

This chain links TRBV7-9 with TRBJ2-1, with 7 positions matching TRBD1. With V trimmed by 5 bases and J by 3 bases, 7 bases remained unmatched. Germline assignment: CDR1 SEHNR and CDR2 FQNEAQ (reference sequence). This CDR3 has 15 amino acids. CDR3: CASSPSGQLYNEQFF. The CDR3 coding sequence is TGTGCCAGCAGCCCGTCGGGACAGCTCTACAATGAGCAGTTCTTC.

J is TRBJ1-6 and V is TRBV28, with a possible D match to TRBD1 (6 bases). CDR1 and CDR2 from the germline V gene are MDHEN and SYDVKM. This CDR3 has 13 residues. V was shortened by 10 bases and J by 7 bases, with 14 bases between the two germline ends. CDR3 sequence reads: CATGGALNSPLHF. CDR3 bases: TGTGCCACTGGGGGGGCCTTAAATTCACCCCTCCACTTT.

This chain links TRBV5-5 with TRBJ1-5, with D perhaps TRBD1 (5 bases). Trimming removed 4 bases at V and 0 bases at J, with 14 bases between. Germline assignment: CDR1 SGHKS and CDR2 YYEKEE (reference sequence). The CDR3 contains 16 residues. The CDR3 DNA sequence: TGTGCCAGCAGCGAACCGACGGGGGGTAGCAATCAGCCCCAGCATTTT. It specifies CASSEPTGGSNQPQHF.

This clone occurred once. V is TRBV28 and J is TRBJ1-5, with unresolved D. Germline CDR1 and CDR2: MDHEN and SYDVKM. V lost 5 bases to trimming and J lost 5 bases, with 10 bases between them. This CDR3 comprises 13 residues. CDR3 protein: CASSEALDQPQHF. CDR3 nucleotides: TGTGCCAGCAGTGAGGCATTGGATCAGCCCCAGCATTTT.

V usage is TRBV24-1 and J usage is TRBJ2-7; 10 bases are a match to TRBD1. CDR1 and CDR2 (germline): KGHDR, SFDVKD. The trim removed 3 bases at V and 5 bases at J, leaving 6 bases unmatched. The CDR3 is 15 residues long. CDR3 nucleotides: TGTGCCACCAGTGATCCGGGACAGGGGCAAAACGAGCAGTACTTC. It translates to CATSDPGQGQNEQYF.